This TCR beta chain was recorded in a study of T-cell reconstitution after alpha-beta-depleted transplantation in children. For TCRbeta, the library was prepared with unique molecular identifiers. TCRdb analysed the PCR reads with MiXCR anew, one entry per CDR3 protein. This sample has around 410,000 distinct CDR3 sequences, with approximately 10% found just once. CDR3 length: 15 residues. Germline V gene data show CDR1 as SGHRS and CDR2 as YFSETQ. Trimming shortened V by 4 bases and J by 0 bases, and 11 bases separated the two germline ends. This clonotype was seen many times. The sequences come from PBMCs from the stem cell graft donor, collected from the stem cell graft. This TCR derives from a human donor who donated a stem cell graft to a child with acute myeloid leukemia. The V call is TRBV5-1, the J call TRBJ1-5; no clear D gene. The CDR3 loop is CASSPDGPSNQPQHF. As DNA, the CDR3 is TGCGCCAGCAGCCCGGACGGACCTAGCAATCAGCCCCAGCATTTT.